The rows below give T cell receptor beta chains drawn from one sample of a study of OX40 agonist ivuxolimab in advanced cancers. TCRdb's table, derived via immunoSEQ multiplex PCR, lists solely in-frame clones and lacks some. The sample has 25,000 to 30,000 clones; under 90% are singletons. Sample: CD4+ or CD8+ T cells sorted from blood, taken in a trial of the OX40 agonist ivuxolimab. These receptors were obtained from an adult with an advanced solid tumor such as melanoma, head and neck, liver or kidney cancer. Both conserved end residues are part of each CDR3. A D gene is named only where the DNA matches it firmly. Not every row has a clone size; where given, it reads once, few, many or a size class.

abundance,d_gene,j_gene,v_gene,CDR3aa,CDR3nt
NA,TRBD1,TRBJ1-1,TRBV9,CASSTRQGWNTEAFF,TGTGCCAGCAGCACCCGACAGGGTTGGAACACTGAAGCTTTCTTT
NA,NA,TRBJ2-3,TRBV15,CATSTQGSADTQYF,TGTGCCACCAGCACCCAAGGGAGCGCAGATACGCAGTATTTT
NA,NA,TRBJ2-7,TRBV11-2,CASSSPWGYEQYF,TGTGCCAGCAGCTCGCCTTGGGGGTACGAGCAGTACTTC
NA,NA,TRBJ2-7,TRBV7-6,CASSPNPGGSYEQYF,TGTGCCAGCAGCCCCAACCCCGGGGGCTCCTACGAGCAGTACTTC
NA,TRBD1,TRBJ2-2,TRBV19,CASFDRVGTGELFF,TGTGCCAGTTTCGACAGGGTGGGGACCGGGGAGCTGTTTTTT
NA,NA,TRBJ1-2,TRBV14,CASSQTGAYGYTF,TGTGCCAGCAGCCAAACAGGAGCCTATGGCTACACCTTC
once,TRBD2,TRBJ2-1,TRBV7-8,CASSSGGEYNEQFF,TGTGCCAGCAGCTCCGGGGGGGAGTACAATGAGCAGTTCTTC
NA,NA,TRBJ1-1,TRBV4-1,CASSPQIGDTEAFF,TGCGCCAGCAGCCCACAAATTGGTGACACTGAAGCTTTCTTT
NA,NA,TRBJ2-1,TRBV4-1,CASRPPGRNEQFF,TGCGCCAGCAGACCACCGGGACGCAATGAGCAGTTCTTC
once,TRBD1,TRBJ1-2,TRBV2,CASKHPAGQGNYGYTF,TGTGCCAGCAAACACCCGGCCGGACAGGGCAACTATGGCTACACCTTC
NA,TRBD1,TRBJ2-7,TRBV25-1,CASSDWDRSYEQYF,TGTGCCAGCAGTGATTGGGACAGGAGCTACGAGCAGTACTTC
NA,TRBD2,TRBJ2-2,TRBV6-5,CASSYGGGNTGELFF,TGTGCCAGCAGTTACGGCGGGGGAAACACCGGGGAGCTGTTTTTT
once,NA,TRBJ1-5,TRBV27,CASSLSLGDSNQPQHF,TGTGCCAGCAGTTTATCGTTAGGGGACAGCAATCAGCCCCAGCATTTT
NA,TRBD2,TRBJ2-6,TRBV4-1,CASSQLAGQSSGANVLTF,TGCGCCAGCAGCCAACTAGCGGGGCAAAGCTCTGGGGCCAACGTCCTGACTTTC
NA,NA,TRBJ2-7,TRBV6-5,CASNSDSRPYEQYF,TGTGCCAGCAATAGCGACAGTCGCCCCTACGAGCAGTACTTC
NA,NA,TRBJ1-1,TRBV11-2,CASSLMGRNTEAFF,TGTGCCAGCAGCTTAATGGGCAGAAACACTGAAGCTTTCTTT
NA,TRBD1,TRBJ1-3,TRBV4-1,CASSQTGRENTIYF,TGCGCCAGCAGCCAGACAGGGAGAGAAAACACCATATATTTT
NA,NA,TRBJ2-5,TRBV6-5,CASSYSPEETQYF,TGTGCCAGCAGTTACAGCCCGGAGGAGACCCAGTACTTC
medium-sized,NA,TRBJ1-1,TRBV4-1,CASSARQDGNTEAFF,TGCGCCAGCAGCGCGCGACAGGACGGGAACACTGAAGCTTTCTTT
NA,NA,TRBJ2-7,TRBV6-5,CASFQPSRNYEQYF,TGTGCCAGCTTCCAGCCCAGCAGGAACTACGAGCAGTACTTC
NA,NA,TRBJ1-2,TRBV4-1,CASSPGTAGYTF,TGCGCCAGCAGCCCCGGGACGGCTGGCTACACCTTC
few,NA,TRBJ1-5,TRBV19,CASSLQDQPQHF,TGTGCCAGTAGTCTGCAGGATCAGCCCCAGCATTTT
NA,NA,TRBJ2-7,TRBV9,CASSVSSYEQYF,TGTGCCAGCAGCGTCAGCTCCTACGAGCAGTACTTC
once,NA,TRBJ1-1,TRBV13,CASSFSVNTEAFF,TGTGCCAGCAGCTTCAGCGTAAACACTGAAGCTTTCTTT
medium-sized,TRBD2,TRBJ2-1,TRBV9,CASSVASGGASSYNEQFF,TGTGCCAGCAGCGTGGCTAGCGGGGGGGCTAGCTCCTACAATGAGCAGTTCTTC
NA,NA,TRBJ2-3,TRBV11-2,CASSPYGGPDTQYF,TGTGCCAGCAGCCCCTATGGAGGGCCAGATACGCAGTATTTT
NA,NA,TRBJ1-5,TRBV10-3,CAISVSQSNQPQHF,TGTGCCATCAGTGTGTCACAGTCCAATCAGCCCCAGCATTTT
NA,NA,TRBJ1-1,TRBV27,CASSSTGNTEAFF,TGTGCCAGCAGTTCTACCGGGAACACTGAAGCTTTCTTT
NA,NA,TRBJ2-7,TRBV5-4,CASSDDRGEQYF,TGTGCCAGCAGCGACGACAGAGGCGAGCAGTACTTC
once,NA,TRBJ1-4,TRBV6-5,CASSYIGPNEKLFF,TGTGCCAGCAGTTACATCGGACCTAATGAAAAACTGTTTTTT
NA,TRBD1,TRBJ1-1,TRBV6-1,CASRKTGGHTEAFF,TGTGCCAGCAGAAAGACAGGGGGGCACACTGAAGCTTTCTTT
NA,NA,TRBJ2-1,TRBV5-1,CASSGDNYNEQFF,TGCGCCAGCAGCGGGGACAACTACAATGAGCAGTTCTTC
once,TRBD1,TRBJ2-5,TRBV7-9,CASSPRTGGKETQYF,TGTGCCAGCAGCCCCAGGACAGGGGGGAAAGAGACCCAGTACTTC
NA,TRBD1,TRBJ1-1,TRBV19,CATRDRGPTEAFF,TGTGCCACCCGTGACAGGGGGCCCACTGAAGCTTTCTTT
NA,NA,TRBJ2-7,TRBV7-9,CALSEGVNEQYF,TGTGCCCTGAGTGAGGGGGTGAACGAGCAGTACTTC
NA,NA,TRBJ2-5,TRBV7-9,CASSAVRGEETQYF,TGTGCCAGCAGCGCGGTCAGGGGGGAAGAGACCCAGTACTTC
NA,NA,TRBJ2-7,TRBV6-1,CASSESGDEQYF,TGTGCCAGCAGTGAAAGTGGCGACGAGCAGTACTTC
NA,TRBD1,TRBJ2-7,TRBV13,CASSLYGTGNGEQYF,TGTGCCAGCAGCTTATACGGGACAGGTAACGGCGAGCAGTACTTC
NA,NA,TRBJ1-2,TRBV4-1,CASSQDLGGKGYTF,TGCGCCAGCAGCCAAGATCTCGGGGGTAAGGGCTACACCTTC
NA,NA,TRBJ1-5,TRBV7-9,CASSPWGNQPQHF,TGTGCCAGCAGCCCTTGGGGCAATCAGCCCCAGCATTTT
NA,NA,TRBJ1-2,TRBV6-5,CASSPRETNYGYTF,TGTGCCAGCAGCCCTCGGGAGACTAACTATGGCTACACCTTC
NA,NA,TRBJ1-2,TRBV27,CASRQTSGGGAGGYTF,TGTGCCAGCAGACAGACCTCTGGAGGGGGGGCGGGTGGCTACACCTTC
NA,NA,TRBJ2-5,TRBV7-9,CASSLFRDDLTDGETQYF,TGTGCCAGCAGCTTATTTAGGGACGACCTCACGGATGGGGAGACCCAGTACTTC
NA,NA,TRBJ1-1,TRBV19,CASSGQSVEAFF,TGTGCCAGTAGTGGCCAATCGGTTGAAGCTTTCTTT
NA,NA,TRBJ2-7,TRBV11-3,CASSLDAGPQNEQYF,TGTGCCAGCAGCTTAGATGCAGGCCCCCAAAACGAGCAGTACTTC
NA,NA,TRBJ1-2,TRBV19,CASSINREVVYGYTF,TGTGCCAGTAGTATTAACAGGGAAGTTGTCTATGGCTACACCTTC
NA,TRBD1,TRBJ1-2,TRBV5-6,CASSPWTGNYGYTF,TGTGCCAGCAGCCCCTGGACAGGGAACTATGGCTACACCTTC
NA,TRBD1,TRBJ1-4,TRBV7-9,CASSVRQGATNEKLFF,TGTGCCAGCAGCGTAAGACAGGGAGCAACTAATGAAAAACTGTTTTTT
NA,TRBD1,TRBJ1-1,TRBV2,CASSEGGQGEGAFF,TGTGCCAGCAGTGAAGGGGGACAGGGGGAAGGAGCTTTCTTT
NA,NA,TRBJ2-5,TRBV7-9,CASSPGSETQYF,TGTGCCAGCAGCCCCGGGTCGGAGACCCAGTACTTC
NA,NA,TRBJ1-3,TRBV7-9,CASSQGRVAGNTIYF,TGTGCCAGCAGCCAAGGCAGGGTGGCTGGAAACACCATATATTTT
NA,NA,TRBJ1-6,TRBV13,CASSFWNSPLHF,TGTGCCAGCAGCTTTTGGAATTCACCCCTCCACTTT
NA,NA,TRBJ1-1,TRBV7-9,CASSLVGMGTEAFF,TGTGCCAGCAGCTTAGTGGGGATGGGGACTGAAGCTTTCTTT